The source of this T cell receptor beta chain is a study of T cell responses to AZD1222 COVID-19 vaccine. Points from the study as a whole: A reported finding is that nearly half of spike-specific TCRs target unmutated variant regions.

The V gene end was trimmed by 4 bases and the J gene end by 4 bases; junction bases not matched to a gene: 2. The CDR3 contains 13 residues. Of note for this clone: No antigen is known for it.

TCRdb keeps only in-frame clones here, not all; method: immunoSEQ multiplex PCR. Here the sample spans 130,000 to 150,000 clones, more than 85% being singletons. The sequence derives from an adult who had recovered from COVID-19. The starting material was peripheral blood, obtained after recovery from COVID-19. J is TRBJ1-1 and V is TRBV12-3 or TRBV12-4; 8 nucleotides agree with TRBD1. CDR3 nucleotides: TGTGCCAGCAGTTACGGACAGGGCACTGAAGCTTTCTTT. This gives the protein CASSYGQGTEAFF.